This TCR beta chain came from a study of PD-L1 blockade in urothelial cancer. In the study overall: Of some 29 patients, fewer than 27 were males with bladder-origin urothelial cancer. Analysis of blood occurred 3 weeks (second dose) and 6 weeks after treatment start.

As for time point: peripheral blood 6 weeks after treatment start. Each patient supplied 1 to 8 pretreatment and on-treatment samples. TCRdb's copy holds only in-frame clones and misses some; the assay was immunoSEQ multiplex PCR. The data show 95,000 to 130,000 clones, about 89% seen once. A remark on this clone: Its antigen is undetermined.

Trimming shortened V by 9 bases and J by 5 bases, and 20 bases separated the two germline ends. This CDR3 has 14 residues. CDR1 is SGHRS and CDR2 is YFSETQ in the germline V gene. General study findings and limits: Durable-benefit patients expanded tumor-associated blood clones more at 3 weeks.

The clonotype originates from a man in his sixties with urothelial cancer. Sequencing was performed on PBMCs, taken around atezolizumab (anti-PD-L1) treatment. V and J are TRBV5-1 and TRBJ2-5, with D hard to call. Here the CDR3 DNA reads TGCGCCATCCCGACCCGGAGAGTTGGCGAGACCCAGTACTTC. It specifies CAIPTRRVGETQYF.